This TCR beta chain comes out of a study of T-cell memory formation after mild COVID-19. Findings and limits, study-wide: Clones contracting across day 15 to 85 had a balanced CD4/CD8 profile; later expanding clones leaned CD4+.

TCRdb redid the calling of the 5' RACE reads with MiXCR, one entry per CDR3 protein. The data contain 100,000 to 150,000 distinct CDR3 sequences, 5% to 6.5% of them singletons. This clonotype occurred many times. The antigen is undetermined. V shed 5 bases and J 2 bases; nucleotides not matched to a gene: 5. This CDR3 is built from 14 residues. Germline CDR1 is SGHAT and CDR2 is FQNNGV. Material for sequencing was PBMCs or a T cell subset sorted from them (not recorded which). This clonotype originated in an adult woman who had mild COVID-19 (a few samples of this study predate the infection). Cell type and time point are not known. V usage is TRBV11-2 and J usage is TRBJ1-2; 7 bases agree with TRBD1. The CDR3 protein is CASSSEGGNYGYTF. The DNA for the CDR3 is TGTGCCAGCAGCAGCGAAGGGGGCAACTATGGCTACACCTTC.